What follows are 24 T cell receptor beta chains derived from one specimen sequenced in a study of CD8+CD57+ T cells in acquired aplastic anemia. TCR beta VDJ and CDR3 profiles were obtained from a genomic DNA template. A single record per CDR3 protein comes from TCRdb applying MiXCR to the reads. The sample consists of some 150,000 distinct CDR3 sequences, 71% of them appearing once. CD8+CD57+ cell expansion, shown by flow cytometry, had occurred in the patients selected for sequencing. The sequenced sample was sorted CD4+, CD8+, or CD8+CD57+ T cells (not recorded which) from PBMCs. The receptors originated from a human donor with aplastic anemia.

This clonotype was seen a handful of times. V and J are TRBV7-6 and TRBJ2-3; no firm D call. Germline CDR1 SGHVS, CDR2 FNYEAQ. CDR3 length: 15 amino acids. The germline V and J ends were trimmed by 6 bases and 3 bases, with 16 bases remaining between them. As DNA, the CDR3 is TGTGCCAGCAGTTCGGACCCCCCTCGGACAGATACGCAGTATTTT. Its translation: CASSSDPPRTDTQYF.

This clonotype occurred many times. This chain connects TRBV11-2 to TRBJ2-7; a possible D gene is TRBD2 (7 bases). The CDR3 sequence is 16 residues long. Trimming cost V 5 bases and J 4 bases, with 21 bases left between them. In germline, CDR1 is SGHAT, CDR2 FQNNGV. The DNA for the CDR3 is TGTGCCAGCAGCCCTTCCTCGATGGGGAGGGGGTACGAGCAGTACTTC. Protein: CASSPSSMGRGYEQYF.

The gene calls are TRBV7-9 and TRBJ2-7; a possible D gene is TRBD2 (6 bases). Trimming left V 3 bases short and J 5 bases short, with 11 bases between. This CDR3 comprises 13 residues. The V gene's germline CDR1 is SEHNR and CDR2 FQNEAQ (reference sequence). CDR3 DNA sequence: TGTGCCAGCAGCTTTGGTGGGGGGAACGAGCAGTACTTC. It codes for CASSFGGGNEQYF.

V usage is TRBV12-3 or TRBV12-4 and J usage is TRBJ1-2; 8 bases line up with TRBD1. The CDR3 runs 13 residues. V was clipped by 4 bases and J by 8 bases; unmatched bases: 6. Here the CDR3 reads CASSYHGQGGYTF. The DNA of the CDR3 is TGTGCCAGCAGTTACCACGGACAGGGCGGCTACACCTTC.

The rearrangement joins TRBV24-1 to TRBJ2-7; tentatively, D is TRBD2 (5 bases). This CDR3 has 13 amino acids. Looked up from germline, CDR1 is KGHDR and CDR2 is SFDVKD. The V gene lost 4 bases and the J gene lost 2 bases, with 8 bases spanning the gap. CDR3 in DNA: TGTGCCACCAGTGACGGACTCCCCTACGAGCAGTACTTC. Translated, it gives CATSDGLPYEQYF.

The J gene is TRBJ2-1, the V gene TRBV7-6, with TRBD2 matching over 10 bases. Looked up from germline, CDR1 is SGHVS and CDR2 is FNYEAQ. This CDR3 region has 19 residues. The V gene end was trimmed by 5 bases and the J gene end by 2 bases; junction bases not matched to a gene: 15. CDR3 loop: CASSAAASGGLRTYNEQFF. The CDR3 coding sequence is TGTGCCAGCAGCGCGGCAGCTAGCGGGGGCCTTCGGACCTACAATGAGCAGTTCTTC.

The chain is built from TRBV5-1 and TRBJ2-6, with no clear D. This CDR3 spans 16 amino acids. With 0 bases removed from V and 2 bases from J, the gap between germline ends came to 9 bases. Germline assignment: CDR1 SGHRS and CDR2 YFSETQ. In DNA, the CDR3 is TGCGCCAGCAGCTTGGTGGCAGGCACTGGGGCCAACGTCCTGACTTTC. Translating gives CASSLVAGTGANVLTF.

The gene calls are TRBV7-2 and TRBJ2-5, with D possibly being TRBD1 (5 bases). Trimming removed 5 bases at V and 4 bases at J, with 8 bases between. In germline, CDR1 is SGHTA, CDR2 FQGNSA. The CDR3 sequence is 12 residues long. The CDR3: CASSRGLETQYF. The CDR3, as DNA: TGTGCCAGCAGCAGGGGATTAGAGACCCAGTACTTC.

The rearrangement links TRBV9 to TRBJ1-6; D is perhaps TRBD1 (5 bases). Trimming cost V 0 bases and J 6 bases, with 7 bases left between them. Germline values: CDR1 SGDLS, CDR2 YYNGEE. The CDR3 length is 14 residues. The CDR3 DNA sequence: TGTGCCAGCAGCGTAGGAGGGACTAATTCACCCCTCCACTTT. Translated, it gives CASSVGGTNSPLHF.

Details on this clonotype: One end of the junction varies from germline; a read error may be responsible. The chain recombines TRBV6-2 or TRBV6-3 with TRBJ1-6; 7 bases match TRBD1. Germline CDR1 is MNHEY and CDR2 is SVGEGT. The CDR3 extends over 17 amino acids. CDR3 residues: CVSSYGHPGTVWSPLHF. CDR3 DNA sequence: TGTGTCAGCAGTTACGGCCACCCCGGGACAGTTTGGTCACCCCTCCACTTT.

Turning to this clonotype: Since no conserved phenylalanine or tryptophan closes the CDR3, a read error is the likely cause. The DNA is omitted, as the CDR3 cannot be located on it reliably, and the CDR3 follows TCRdb's listing. The V and J genes are TRBV6-4 and TRBJ1-1. The CDR3 region is 8 residues in length, termini included. Germline-derived CDR1 and CDR2 are MRHNA and SNTAGT. The CDR3 sequence is CASSEGSG.

The rearrangement uses TRBV7-2 and TRBJ1-6; 7 positions agree with TRBD1. CDR1 SGHTA and CDR2 FQGNSA come from the germline V gene. The V segment lost 5 bases and the J segment 12 bases; nucleotides outside the gene matches: 10. The CDR3 runs to 14 residues. The CDR3 region is CASSATGTGLPLHF. Written as DNA, the CDR3 is TGTGCCAGCAGCGCGACAGGGACTGGGTTACCCCTCCACTTT.

J is TRBJ2-3 and V is TRBV24-1; a weak D match, TRBD1 (5 bases). The CDR3 covers 14 residues. CDR1 KGHDR and CDR2 SFDVKD come from the germline V gene. Between the trimmed V and J ends, which lost 3 bases and 2 bases, there was a span of 8 bases. The CDR3 region has the DNA TGTGCCACCAGTGATGAGGACACCACAGATACGCAGTATTTT. It codes for CATSDEDTTDTQYF.

The V gene is TRBV9, the J gene TRBJ2-1, with D possibly matching TRBD1 (6 bases). Germline CDR1 SGDLS, CDR2 YYNGEE. V shed 4 bases and J shed 6 bases, with 14 bases lying between them. This CDR3 comprises 14 residues. In DNA, the CDR3 is TGTGCCAGCAGCCAGCCGACAGGTCGCAATGAGCAGTTCTTC. Residues: CASSQPTGRNEQFF.

CDR3 bases: TGTGCCAGCAGAACCTCCGGGACGCATGAAGCTTTCTTT. This translates into CASRTSGTHEAFF. This chain joins TRBV27 and TRBJ1-1, with D maybe TRBD1 (5 bases). Deletions cut 6 bases from V and 7 bases from J, with 15 bases between. Per the germline V gene, CDR1 is MNHEY and CDR2 is SMNVEV (reference sequence). This CDR3 is built from 13 residues.

This clonotype appeared a few times. The V and J genes are TRBV9 and TRBJ2-2; D unresolved. V was cut by 0 bases and J by 5 bases, with 11 bases left in between. Germline CDR1 SGDLS, CDR2 YYNGEE. There are 15 residues in the CDR3. This CDR3 is CASSVAGERTGELFF. DNA for the CDR3: TGTGCCAGCAGCGTAGCTGGGGAACGAACCGGGGAGCTGTTTTTT.

The chain has TRBV5-6 and TRBJ1-5; unclear D gene. V dropped 2 bases and J dropped 0 bases, with 3 bases sitting between them. The CDR3 runs 13 residues. CDR1 is SGHDT and CDR2 is YYEEEE in the germline V gene. The DNA of the CDR3 is TGTGCCAGCAGCTTTGATAGCAATCAGCCCCAGCATTTT. Translation gives CASSFDSNQPQHF.

A few counts support this clonotype. V gene TRBV20-1 combines with J gene TRBJ2-7; tentatively, D is TRBD1 (5 bases). Germline V CDR1 and CDR2: DFQATT, SNEGSKA (reference sequence). Deletions cut 1 base from V and 4 bases from J, with 14 bases between. This CDR3 is built from 14 residues. CDR3 bases: TGCAGTGCTAGAGTTAGCCCGAAGGGGTACGAGCAGTACTTC. Encoded protein: CSARVSPKGYEQYF.

This clonotype showed up just a few times. This rearrangement joins TRBV2 to TRBJ2-7; TRBD1 matches at 10 bases. V trimming: 8 bases; J trimming: 7 bases; junction bases outside the gene matches: 2. There are 11 residues in the CDR3. Germline values: CDR1 SNHLY, CDR2 FYNNEI. CDR3 in amino acids: CASGQGGEQYF. The CDR3, as DNA: TGTGCCAGCGGACAGGGGGGTGAGCAGTACTTC.

V usage is TRBV7-2 and J usage is TRBJ2-7, with D perhaps TRBD2 (5 bases). CDR3 length equals 14 residues. Germline V lookup: CDR1 SGHTA, CDR2 FQGNSA. Trimming stripped 1 base from V and 2 bases from J, with 9 bases between. The CDR3: CASSLGGSPYEQYF. The CDR3 bases are TGTGCCAGCAGCTTAGGAGGGAGCCCCTACGAGCAGTACTTC.

The genes are TRBV13 and TRBJ2-1; 7 bases agree with TRBD1. The germline V gene encodes CDR1 PRHDT and CDR2 FYEKMQ (reference sequence). This CDR3 region has 13 residues. The V segment lost 3 bases and the J segment 8 bases; nucleotides outside the gene matches: 4. The CDR3 loop is CASSFRTGDEQFF. The CDR3 DNA follows: TGTGCCAGCAGCTTCAGAACAGGGGATGAGCAGTTCTTC. The full variable domain, in which reference TRBV13 and TRBJ2-1 provide the parts outside the CDR3, is AAGVIQSPRHLIKEKRETATLKCYPIPRHDTVYWYQQGPGQDPQFLISFYEKMQSDKGSIPDRFSAQQFSDYHSELNMSSLELGDSALYFCASSFRTGDEQFFGPGTRLTVL.

V gene TRBV9 combines with J gene TRBJ2-7; 8 bases fit TRBD1. J was trimmed by 6 bases and V by 0 bases; bases with no gene match: 5. The CDR3 covers 14 residues. Germline V gene data show CDR1 as SGDLS and CDR2 as YYNGEE. The CDR3 bases are TGTGCCAGCAGCGTAGCACAGGGGGTAGGCGAGCAGTACTTC. Protein sequence: CASSVAQGVGEQYF.

V usage is TRBV2 and J usage is TRBJ2-7, with TRBD2 matching 8 bases. Looked up from germline, CDR1 is SNHLY and CDR2 is FYNNEI. This CDR3 region has 12 residues. Trimming took 10 bases from V and 5 from J; bases not matched to a gene: 7. The CDR3 is CATIRGGDEQYF. CDR3 bases: TGTGCCACCATCCGGGGGGGGGACGAGCAGTACTTC.

This clonotype was seen more than once but under ten times. J is TRBJ2-1 and V is TRBV20-1, with 9 positions matching TRBD1. This CDR3 has 14 amino acids. After removal of 3 bases from V and 4 bases from J, the junction contained 4 bases not matched to a gene. Per germline, CDR1 DFQATT and CDR2 SNEGSKA (reference sequence). The CDR3 region has the DNA TGCAGTGCTAGGAAACAGGGGGCTTACAATGAGCAGTTCTTC. Its translation: CSARKQGAYNEQFF.